These 23 T cell receptor beta chains came from one sample sequenced in a study of OX40 agonist ivuxolimab in advanced cancers. TCRdb's table, derived via immunoSEQ multiplex PCR, lists solely in-frame clones and lacks some. The sample lists 80,000 to 100,000 clones, approximately 91% occurring once. Sequenced material: CD4+ or CD8+ T cells sorted from blood, taken in a trial of the OX40 agonist ivuxolimab. All receptors derive from an adult with an advanced solid tumor such as melanoma, head and neck, liver or kidney cancer.

The chain has TRBV23-1 and TRBJ1-6, with D uncertain. TRBV23-1 is an ORF; its function is uncertain. The CDR3 consists of 16 residues. V was trimmed by 0 bases and J by 4 bases, leaving 10 bases between them. The DNA for the CDR3 is TGCGCCAGCAGTCAATCGACGACCGCGTATAATTCACCCCTCCACTTT. This codes for CASSQSTTAYNSPLHF.

The chain carries TRBV9 and TRBJ1-2, with D perhaps matching TRBD1 (5 bases). Per germline, CDR1 SGDLS and CDR2 YYNGEE. The V end was cut by 2 bases, the J end by 7 bases, with 12 bases between. This CDR3 has 13 amino acids. The chain's CDR3 is CASSVTGTGGYTF. The CDR3 region has the DNA TGTGCCAGCAGCGTCACCGGGACGGGTGGCTACACCTTC.

The V and J genes are TRBV7-3 and TRBJ2-7, with D possibly being TRBD2 (5 bases). The V end lost 1 base, the J end lost 4 bases, and 14 bases lay between the germline ends. The germline V gene encodes CDR1 SGHTA and CDR2 FQGTGA. CDR3 size: 15 residues. CDR3 residues: CASSLSPGSGYEQYF. Written as DNA, the CDR3 is TGTGCCAGCAGCTTAAGTCCCGGGTCGGGGTACGAGCAGTACTTC.

This clone was seen a single time. V gene TRBV28 combines with J gene TRBJ2-1, with D uncertain. Trimming stripped 3 bases from V and 1 base from J, with 13 bases between. The germline CDR1 and CDR2 sequences are MDHEN and SYDVKM. The CDR3 loop spans 16 amino acids. The CDR3 loop is CASSLAAGGSYNEQFF. CDR3 sequence (DNA): TGTGCCAGCAGTTTGGCAGCTGGTGGGTCCTACAATGAGCAGTTCTTC. Combining the CDR3 with reference TRBV28 and TRBJ2-1 gives the whole variable domain DVKVTQSSRYLVKRTGEKVFLECVQDMDHENMFWYRQDPGLGLRLIYFSYDVKMKEKGDIPEGYSVSREKKERFSLILESASTNQTSMYLCASSLAAGGSYNEQFFGPGTRLTVL.

The chain links TRBV28 to TRBJ1-4; no definite D call. Germline assignment: CDR1 MDHEN and CDR2 SYDVKM. This CDR3 contains 14 residues. V lost 3 bases and J 1 base, leaving 6 bases between the germline ends. The CDR3 DNA sequence: TGTGCCAGCAGTTTCACGATAACTAATGAAAAACTGTTTTTT. This translates into CASSFTITNEKLFF.

This clone has a single count. The rearrangement links TRBV29-1 to TRBJ2-1, with TRBD1 as a possible D gene (5 bases). V lost 5 bases and J 9 bases, leaving 26 bases between the germline ends. CDR1 and CDR2 from the germline V gene are SQVTM and ANQGSEA. This CDR3 has 16 residues. The CDR3: CSVTRPSGPQGSEQFF. The CDR3 coding sequence is TGCAGCGTTACTCGACCTTCCGGGCCTCAGGGAAGTGAGCAGTTCTTC.

This clone has only one observation. The J gene is TRBJ2-1, the V gene TRBV29-1; 9 positions match TRBD2. Per germline, CDR1 SQVTM and CDR2 ANQGSEA. This CDR3 comprises 13 residues. The ends lost 6 bases at V and 8 bases at J; junction bases unmatched: 8. DNA of the CDR3: TGCAGCGTGGGGCGGGAGGGCCGATATGAGCAGTTCTTC. It yields the protein CSVGREGRYEQFF.

This sequence joins TRBV6-5 and TRBJ1-2, with a possible D match to TRBD1 (6 bases). This CDR3 has 14 amino acids. Per the germline V gene, CDR1 is MNHEY and CDR2 is SVGAGI. V lost 0 bases and J 4 bases, leaving 9 bases between the germline ends. In nucleotides, the CDR3 is TGTGCCAGCAGTTACTCGCAGGGGCCCTATGGCTACACCTTC. This codes for CASSYSQGPYGYTF.

The chain employs TRBV19 and TRBJ2-7, with D possibly matching TRBD2 (5 bases). The CDR3 is 14 amino acids. Between the trimmed V and J ends, which lost 1 base and 5 bases, there was a span of 12 bases. The germline CDR1 and CDR2 sequences are LNHDA and SQIVND (reference sequence). In DNA form, the CDR3 reads TGTGCCAGTAGTATAGGTGGGAGTCTAGACGAGCAGTACTTC. This gives the protein CASSIGGSLDEQYF. Based on the CDR3 plus reference TRBV19 and TRBJ2-7, the full variable domain is DGGITQSPKYLFRKEGQNVTLSCEQNLNHDAMYWYRQDPGQGLRLIYYSQIVNDFQKGDIAEGYSVSREKKESFPLTVTSAQKNPTAFYLCASSIGGSLDEQYFGPGTRLTVT.

The V and J genes are TRBV6-6 and TRBJ2-7; possibly TRBD1 or TRBD2 for D (6 bases each). V lost 4 bases to trimming and J lost 7 bases, with 20 bases between them. CDR3 length equals 15 residues. From germline, CDR1 is MNHNY and CDR2 SVGAGI (reference sequence). The CDR3 DNA reads as TGTGCCAGCAGTTCGCCTAAAGGGGGGAATGGAGAGCAGTACTTC. This encodes CASSSPKGGNGEQYF.

This chain connects TRBV7-8 to TRBJ1-1, with TRBD1 identical over 8 bases. Per germline, CDR1 SGHVS and CDR2 FQNEAQ. V was pared by 2 bases and J by 1 base, with 12 bases of the junction left unmatched. CDR3 length equals 18 residues. This chain's CDR3 is CASSLQTGARTRNTEAFF. CDR3 in DNA: TGTGCCAGCAGCTTACAGACAGGGGCCAGAACTAGGAACACTGAAGCTTTCTTT.

The genes are TRBV28 and TRBJ2-3, with unresolved D. V was shortened by 10 bases and J by 0 bases, with 5 bases between the two germline ends. Germline assignment: CDR1 MDHEN and CDR2 SYDVKM. The CDR3 has 11 amino acids. As DNA, the CDR3 is TGTGCCACTACTAGCACAGATACGCAGTATTTT. Its protein is CATTSTDTQYF.

This sequence joins TRBV7-3 and TRBJ2-2, with 7 bases identical to TRBD1. The CDR3 sequence is 18 residues long. V lost 0 bases to trimming and J lost 2 bases; unmatched junction nucleotides: 9. The germline V gene has CDR1 SGHTA and CDR2 FQGTGA. CDR3 in amino acids: CASSLTGGIMINTGELFF. The CDR3 DNA reads TGTGCCAGCAGCTTAACAGGGGGCATTATGATTAACACCGGGGAGCTGTTTTTT.

The chain joins TRBV28 to TRBJ1-2; D might be TRBD1 (6 bases). V lost 4 bases to trimming and J lost 1 base, with 10 bases between them. The CDR3 is made up of 14 amino acids. Germline CDR1 MDHEN, CDR2 SYDVKM. The CDR3 region is CASSSGTYNYGYTF. The DNA for the CDR3 is TGTGCCAGCAGTTCTGGGACATATAACTATGGCTACACCTTC.

The V call is TRBV7-2, the J call TRBJ2-1; 10 nucleotides align to TRBD2. Trimming at V came to 4 bases and at J to 9 bases, leaving 12 bases not matched to a gene. This CDR3 is built from 16 residues. The V gene's germline CDR1 is SGHTA and CDR2 FQGNSA. The CDR3 nucleotides read TGTGCCAGCAGCTCTAAGAACAGCGGGAGGGCGGGTGAGCAGTTCTTC. This sequence encodes CASSSKNSGRAGEQFF. The variable domain in full, with the rest retrieved from reference TRBV7-2 and TRBJ2-1, is GAGVSQSPSNKVTEKGKDVELRCDPISGHTALYWYRQSLGQGLEFLIYFQGNSAPDKSGLPSDRFSAERTGGSVSTLTIQRTQQEDSAVYLCASSSKNSGRAGEQFFGPGTRLTVL.

The chain recombines TRBV12-2 with TRBJ2-1; TRBD2, the D gene given by the table, was not confirmed from the DNA. TRBV12-2 is an annotated pseudogene. This CDR3 is 15 amino acids long. The CDR3 loop is CARLSGREFYNEQFF. CDR3 bases: TGTGCAAGACTCAGCGGGAGGGAGTTCTACAATGAGCAGTTCTTC.

The rearrangement uses TRBV6-1 and TRBJ2-2; possible D gene TRBD2, 5 bases. Germline lookup yields CDR1 MNHNS and CDR2 SASEGT. The CDR3 has 21 residues. Trimming cost V 0 bases and J 5 bases, with 28 bases left between them. The CDR3 spells CASSEALFGRWRLLGTGELFF. CDR3 nucleotides: TGTGCCAGCAGTGAAGCCCTTTTCGGCAGGTGGAGGCTCCTGGGGACCGGGGAGCTGTTTTTT.

The rearrangement joins TRBV28 to TRBJ1-2; D gene uncertain. The CDR3 loop spans 14 amino acids. Germline CDR1 MDHEN, CDR2 SYDVKM. Trimming stripped 3 bases from V and 2 bases from J, with 10 bases between. The chain's CDR3 is CASSFGSLNYGYTF. CDR3 bases: TGTGCCAGCAGTTTTGGCAGTTTAAACTATGGCTACACCTTC.

The chain couples TRBV7-8 to TRBJ1-3; a weak D match, TRBD1 (5 bases). The germline V gene has CDR1 SGHVS and CDR2 FQNEAQ. CDR3 length equals 13 residues. V was cut by 5 bases and J by 3 bases, with 8 bases left in between. Written as DNA, the CDR3 is TGTGCCAGCAGCGGGGGGTTTGGAAACACCATATATTTT. Protein: CASSGGFGNTIYF.

This chain joins TRBV5-1 and TRBJ1-1; no reliable D call. Germline V gene data show CDR1 as SGHRS and CDR2 as YFSETQ. Trimming took 0 bases from V and 3 from J, leaving 12 bases between them. CDR3 length: 15 residues. The CDR3: CASSLVASDYTEAFF. The CDR3 nucleotides are TGCGCCAGCAGCTTGGTCGCCAGCGACTACACTGAAGCTTTCTTT.

This clone appeared a few times. The chain has TRBV28 and TRBJ1-5; D gene unclear. V dropped 3 bases and J dropped 6 bases, with 6 bases sitting between them. The CDR3 contains 12 residues. Per the germline V gene, CDR1 is MDHEN and CDR2 is SYDVKM. The CDR3 bases are TGTGCCAGCAGTTTTCGGGGTCAGCCCCAGCATTTT. It codes for CASSFRGQPQHF.

The V call is TRBV30, the J call TRBJ1-2; 8 bases agree with TRBD1. Germline CDR1 reads GTSNPN; CDR2 reads SVGIG (reference sequence). This CDR3 comprises 13 residues. V was clipped by 0 bases and J by 9 bases; unmatched bases: 6. The CDR3 protein is CAWSVSQGARYTF. Written as DNA, the CDR3 is TGTGCCTGGAGTGTAAGTCAGGGGGCACGCTACACCTTC.

This clone occurred once. The chain has TRBV28 and TRBJ1-1; 7 bases align to TRBD1. The CDR3 is 14 amino acids. Germline CDR1 and CDR2: MDHEN and SYDVKM. V trimming: 3 bases; J trimming: 8 bases; junction bases outside the gene matches: 9. CDR3 sequence (DNA): TGTGCCAGCAGTTTGCCGGGACAGTCGTCCGAAGCTTTCTTT. Its protein is CASSLPGQSSEAFF.